This T cell receptor beta chain was profiled in a study of blood T cell repertoires in COVID-19. In germline, CDR1 is KGHDR, CDR2 SFDVKD. With 3 bases removed from V and 1 base from J, the gap between germline ends came to 6 bases. This CDR3 has 15 amino acids. Per the original methods: Estimation of nucleated cell counts was performed using reference gene primer amplification. Here immunoSEQ multiplex PCR was the method, and the copy in TCRdb shows in-frame clones only, minus some. Clone size and the V and J calls come from that table; the DNA yielded D and trimming. The data contain roughly 380,000 clones, approximately 89% of them seen just once; the ten biggest clones take up under 5%.

The sequenced sample consisted of peripheral blood. J is TRBJ2-6 and V is TRBV24-1; D is unresolved. This receptor was obtained from a woman in her sixties with COVID-19, enrolled during active disease. CDR3 sequence reads: CATSDPSSGANVLTF. DNA for the CDR3: TGTGCCACCAGTGATCCCAGTTCTGGGGCCAACGTCCTGACTTTC.